This T cell receptor (beta chain) was captured in a study of OX40 agonist ivuxolimab in advanced cancers. Only in-frame clones appear in the TCRdb table, and some are missing; sequencing was by immunoSEQ multiplex PCR. The table lists fewer than 80,000 clones, approximately 80% of them singletons. The CDR3 totals 17 residues. The germline V gene has CDR1 SEHNR and CDR2 FQNEAQ (reference sequence). The V and J ends lost 2 bases and 8 bases, in that order; junction bases with no gene match: 10. This clonotype was sampled from an adult with an advanced solid tumor such as melanoma, head and neck, liver or kidney cancer. The genes are TRBV7-9 and TRBJ1-6; 9 bases line up with TRBD1. Sequenced here: CD4+ or CD8+ T cells sorted from blood, sampled in a trial of the OX40 agonist ivuxolimab. The CDR3 coding sequence is TGTGCCAGCAGCTTACCCCAAGGGACAGGGAATTATTCACCCCTCCACTTT. Amino acid sequence: CASSLPQGTGNYSPLHF.